Below are 24 T cell receptor beta chains sequenced from a single sample in a study of T cells after yellow fever vaccination (dated by TCRdb to about 2019). Sample treatment or condition, as interpreted from the label and publication: live attenuated yellow fever vaccine strain. Libraries were constructed by 5' RACE. Data came from an Illumina NovaSeq 6000. TCRdb took the public reads, trimmed them with fastp at Q25, ran MiXCR for clone calling and kept in-frame beta chains. Records with the same CDR3 protein are collapsed into one entry carrying the most frequent genes and DNA. This sample comprises about 300,000 distinct CDR3 sequences, around 3.9% of them detected only once. Together, the top ten hold 20% to 25% of the sample. Specimen: PBMCs, collected 5 days after the yellow fever booster vaccination. All receptors derive from a man between 18 and 29 years old who received the YFV17D yellow fever vaccine.

This clonotype was seen a few times. J is TRBJ1-2 and V is TRBV4-1; D possibly corresponds to TRBD1 (6 bases). Trimming took 1 base from V and 4 from J, leaving 10 bases between them. The germline V gene has CDR1 MGHRA and CDR2 YSYEKL. CDR3 length equals 14 residues. CDR3 amino acids: CASSQAEGGYGYTF. DNA for the CDR3: TGCGCCAGCAGCCAAGCTGAGGGGGGCTATGGCTACACCTTC.

This clonotype was counted many times. The chain couples TRBV20-1 to TRBJ1-1, with TRBD1 matching over 7 bases. The CDR3 has 15 residues. Looked up from germline, CDR1 is DFQATT and CDR2 is SNEGSKA (reference sequence). J gave up 2 bases and V 5 bases, and 11 bases lay outside the gene matches. This CDR3 reads CSAYRDSGGNTEAFF. For the CDR3, the DNA is TGCAGTGCTTATCGGGACAGTGGCGGCAACACTGAAGCTTTCTTT.

The chain uses TRBV10-1 and TRBJ1-3, with D perhaps TRBD1 (5 bases). The CDR3 totals 13 residues. The V and J ends lost 7 bases and 2 bases respectively, with 9 bases between them. Germline lookup yields CDR1 WNHNN and CDR2 SYGVQD (reference sequence). The CDR3 protein is CASIVGAGNTIYF. The DNA for the CDR3 is TGCGCCAGCATCGTGGGGGCTGGAAACACCATATATTTT.

This clonotype has at least ten counts. This chain's CDR3 is CASSTSSRDSSYNEQFF. CDR3 nucleotide sequence: TGTGCCAGCAGCACTAGTTCCAGGGACAGCTCCTACAATGAGCAGTTCTTC. The gene calls are TRBV9 and TRBJ2-1, with TRBD1 matching over 7 bases. Losses at the gene ends were 4 bases for V and 0 bases for J; bases not matched to a gene: 10. The CDR3 runs to 17 residues. CDR1 is SGDLS, CDR2 YYNGEE, per germline.

In its sample, this clonotype was seen a few times. The J gene is TRBJ2-1, the V gene TRBV19, with 9 bases fitting TRBD1. J gave up 8 bases and V 10 bases, and 12 bases lay outside the gene matches. Germline CDR1 LNHDA, CDR2 SQIVND (reference sequence). The CDR3 covers 14 residues. CDR3 in amino acids: CATGLGTGFDEQFF. As DNA, the CDR3 is TGTGCCACCGGGCTGGGGACAGGGTTCGATGAGCAGTTCTTC.

In this sample, this clonotype turned up many times. The chain has TRBV7-2 and TRBJ1-5; D gene ambiguous. This CDR3 is built from 13 residues. CDR1 SGHTA and CDR2 FQGNSA come from the germline V gene. The germline V and J ends were trimmed by 5 bases and 5 bases, with 10 bases remaining between them. The CDR3 region is CASSTRDYQPQHF. In DNA form, the CDR3 reads TGTGCCAGCAGCACCCGGGATTATCAGCCCCAGCATTTT.

The genes are TRBV20-1 and TRBJ1-2; 7 bases match TRBD1. V shed 6 bases and J 0 bases; nucleotides not matched to a gene: 10. The CDR3 is 15 amino acids. From germline, CDR1 is DFQATT and CDR2 SNEGSKA (reference sequence). The CDR3 DNA reads as TGCAGTGCCTTTGGGACAGTCACTCCTAACTATGGCTACACCTTC. It codes for CSAFGTVTPNYGYTF.

The rearrangement links TRBV28 to TRBJ1-6, with D possibly TRBD1 on 5 matching bases. Per the germline V gene, CDR1 is MDHEN and CDR2 is SYDVKM. There are 12 residues in the CDR3. The CDR3 bases are TGTGCGTCAGGGCCCTATAATTCACCCCTCCACTTT. Encoded protein: CASGPYNSPLHF.

The genes are TRBV5-1 and TRBJ2-5; a possible D gene is TRBD1 (7 bases). The V end was cut by 0 bases, the J end by 4 bases, with 16 bases between. Per germline, CDR1 SGHRS and CDR2 YFSETQ. The CDR3 extends over 16 amino acids. The CDR3 DNA reads as TGCGCCAGCAGCTTGGTGGAGGGGGCGGTGAGAGAGACCCAGTACTTC. This encodes CASSLVEGAVRETQYF.

This clonotype showed up many times. This rearrangement joins TRBV5-1 to TRBJ1-5, with 7 positions matching TRBD1. The ends lost 2 bases at V and 6 bases at J; junction bases unmatched: 8. The germline gives CDR1 SGHRS, CDR2 YFSETQ. The CDR3 totals 15 residues. The CDR3 sequence: CASSFGDREPQPQHF. The CDR3 DNA sequence: TGCGCCAGCAGCTTCGGTGACAGGGAACCTCAGCCCCAGCATTTT.

This clonotype appeared many times. The chain has TRBV20-1 and TRBJ2-7; TRBD2 matches 13 bases. Germline V gives CDR1 DFQATT, CDR2 SNEGSKA (reference sequence). The J segment lost 5 bases and the V segment lost 5 bases, leaving 12 bases of the junction unmatched. The CDR3 sequence is 16 residues long. The CDR3: CSAWKLAGGVIDEQYF. DNA for the CDR3: TGCAGTGCTTGGAAACTAGCGGGGGGGGTAATCGACGAGCAGTACTTC.

This clonotype was seen more than once but under ten times. The genes are TRBV6-2 or TRBV6-3 and TRBJ1-2; D ambiguous. The CDR3 loop spans 10 amino acids. Trimming left V 2 bases short and J 7 bases short, with 2 bases between. The germline CDR1 and CDR2 sequences are MNHEY and SVGEGT. The CDR3 is CASSYLGYTF. CDR3 nucleotide sequence: TGTGCCAGCAGTTACCTTGGCTACACCTTC.

This clonotype showed up just a few times. The rearrangement uses TRBV4-3 and TRBJ1-4, with D uncertain. There are 15 residues in the CDR3. From germline, CDR1 is LGHNA and CDR2 YSLEER. Between the trimmed V and J ends, which lost 4 bases and 7 bases, there was a span of 16 bases. CDR3 sequence reads: CASSPGYRDLEKLFF. CDR3 bases: TGCGCCAGCAGCCCGGGCTACCGGGATCTTGAAAAACTGTTTTTT.

This clonotype was observed many times. This chain links TRBV29-1 with TRBJ2-3; no firm D call. Germline V gene lookup returns CDR1 SQVTM and CDR2 ANQGSEA. This CDR3 spans 10 amino acids. V lost 1 base and J lost 4, with 0 bases in between. The CDR3 DNA is TGCAGCGTTGAAGCAGATACGCAGTATTTT. Its protein is CSVEADTQYF.

In this sample, this clonotype turned up a few times. This rearrangement joins TRBV7-6 to TRBJ2-3; D assignment may be TRBD1 or TRBD2 (6 bases each). The CDR3 sequence is 14 residues long. Germline loops: CDR1 SGHVS, CDR2 FNYEAQ. V shed 2 bases and J shed 5 bases, with 11 bases lying between them. The chain's CDR3 is CASSLWGAKDTQYF. The CDR3 DNA follows: TGTGCCAGCAGCTTATGGGGGGCGAAAGATACGCAGTATTTT.

The chain couples TRBV10-1 to TRBJ2-3; D ambiguous. This CDR3 is 15 amino acids long. Looked up from germline, CDR1 is WNHNN and CDR2 is SYGVQD (reference sequence). V lost 2 bases and J lost 0, with 9 bases in between. CDR3 protein: CASSEAKGSTDTQYF. DNA for the CDR3: TGCGCCAGCAGTGAGGCTAAGGGTAGCACAGATACGCAGTATTTT.

V and J are TRBV12-3 or TRBV12-4 and TRBJ1-1, with D unresolved. The CDR3 length is 12 residues. V was clipped by 6 bases and J by 6 bases, with 11 bases between them. This CDR3 reads CASSPVRAEAFF. The CDR3, as DNA: TGTGCCAGCAGCCCTGTTAGGGCTGAAGCTTTCTTT.

The sample holds a few counts of this clonotype. This sequence joins TRBV25-1 and TRBJ1-1, with TRBD1 as a possible D gene (6 bases). The germline gives CDR1 MGHDK, CDR2 SYGVNS. The length of the CDR3 is 13 residues. V gave up 6 bases and J gave up 6 bases, with 14 bases separating them. The CDR3 DNA reads as TGTGCCAGCAGGGAGACAGGCATGCCTGAAGCTTTCTTT. Residues: CASRETGMPEAFF.

This clonotype came up a few times. This rearrangement joins TRBV4-3 to TRBJ2-5, with a tentative D call TRBD1 (5 bases). The CDR3 contains 15 residues. Germline CDR1 is LGHNA and CDR2 is YSLEER. V lost 4 bases, J lost 5 bases, and 17 bases lay in between. The DNA for the CDR3 is TGCGCCAGCAGCCGGGGCACCGGGTCTACGGAGACCCAGTACTTC. This codes for CASSRGTGSTETQYF.

This chain joins TRBV7-6 and TRBJ2-7, with a tentative D call TRBD2 (5 bases). The CDR3 has 12 residues. V was shortened by 5 bases and J by 3 bases, with 8 bases between the two germline ends. Germline V lookup: CDR1 SGHVS, CDR2 FNYEAQ. The CDR3, as DNA: TGTGCCAGCAGCCCCCGGGACTACGAGCAGTACGTC. Protein sequence: CASSPRDYEQYV.

V is TRBV20-1 and J is TRBJ2-7; D gene unclear. The CDR3 length is 15 residues. V was pared by 5 bases and J by 2 bases, with 19 bases between. Germline CDR1 reads DFQATT; CDR2 reads SNEGSKA (reference sequence). This chain's CDR3 is CSAALTPGSPYEQYF. CDR3 DNA: TGCAGTGCTGCTTTGACCCCCGGGTCCCCCTACGAGCAGTACTTC.

This clonotype was counted only a few times. The V call is TRBV5-1, the J call TRBJ1-6; 7 bases agree with TRBD1. The CDR3 runs to 16 residues. Trimming took 4 bases from V and 8 from J; bases not matched to a gene: 12. Germline V gene data show CDR1 as SGHRS and CDR2 as YFSETQ. The CDR3 sequence: CASSPLPRDSYSPLHF. Written as DNA, the CDR3 is TGCGCCAGCAGCCCCCTACCCCGGGACAGTTATTCACCCCTCCACTTT.

This clonotype has only a few counts. The V call is TRBV4-1, the J call TRBJ1-4, with 8 bases matching TRBD1. The V gene end was trimmed by 0 bases and the J gene end by 4 bases; junction bases not matched to a gene: 4. This CDR3 has 16 residues. The germline gives CDR1 MGHRA, CDR2 YSYEKL. The CDR3 protein is CASSQDRTGINEKLFF. The CDR3 nucleotides are TGCGCCAGCAGCCAAGATAGGACAGGGATTAATGAAAAACTGTTTTTT.

The chain carries TRBV20-1 and TRBJ1-2; a possible D gene is TRBD1 (6 bases). This CDR3 comprises 13 residues. V was cut by 2 bases and J by 6 bases, with 13 bases left in between. Germline V gene lookup returns CDR1 DFQATT and CDR2 SNEGSKA (reference sequence). CDR3 in DNA: TGCAGTGCTAGAACTCAGGGGATGGATGGCTACACCTTC. It codes for CSARTQGMDGYTF.